This T cell receptor (beta chain) stems from a study of blood T cell repertoires in COVID-19. Assay: immunoSEQ multiplex PCR; the TCRdb copy retains only in-frame clones and omits some. Counted here are about 340,000 clones, around 88% occurring once; the ten biggest clones make up approximately 3.1%. From germline, CDR1 is SGHTA and CDR2 FQGNSA. With V trimmed by 8 bases and J by 2 bases, 9 bases remained unmatched. The CDR3 length is 15 residues. The V gene is TRBV7-2, the J gene TRBJ2-1; 7 bases align to TRBD1. The clonotype originates from a man aged 25 to 40 with active or convalescent COVID-19. The sample taken for sequencing was peripheral blood. The CDR3 region has the DNA TGTGCCAGCGTCTTCCGTGGGACAGCCTACAATGAGCAGTTCTTC. Its translation is CASVFRGTAYNEQFF.